One sample yielded the 28 T cell receptor beta chains listed below, sequenced in a study of blood T cell repertoires in COVID-19. Some clones are missing from TCRdb's copy, which holds only in-frame ones; the method was immunoSEQ multiplex PCR. The sample yields under 150,000 clones, roughly 85% seen once. Sequencing was performed on peripheral blood. The receptor source for this set is a human donor in a cohort sampled during active COVID-19.

This rearrangement joins TRBV27 to TRBJ2-4; D gene uncertain. CDR1 and CDR2 (germline): MNHEY, SMNVEV (reference sequence). Trimming left V 4 bases short and J 0 bases short, with 13 bases between. The length of the CDR3 is 16 residues. CDR3 amino acids: CASSSGPDGAKNIQYF. CDR3 nucleotide sequence: TGTGCCAGCAGTTCGGGTCCCGACGGAGCCAAAAACATTCAGTACTTC.

This clone was detected only a few times. The genes are TRBV5-1 and TRBJ1-2; possibly TRBD1 for D (5 bases). CDR3 size: 13 residues. Trimming removed 0 bases from V and 5 bases from J, with 8 bases in between. Germline V lookup: CDR1 SGHRS, CDR2 YFSETQ. CDR3 nucleotides: TGCGCCAGCAGCTTGGGGGCAGGGTATGGCTACACCTTC. Amino acids: CASSLGAGYGYTF.

The table lists this clone with a few counts. The chain links TRBV28 to TRBJ1-2, with 9 bases lining up with TRBD1. CDR1 and CDR2 from the germline V gene are MDHEN and SYDVKM. CDR3 length: 14 residues. The V segment lost 4 bases and the J segment 8 bases; nucleotides outside the gene matches: 8. This CDR3 is CASSSGSTGGGYTF. CDR3 coding DNA: TGTGCCAGCAGTTCAGGGTCGACAGGGGGAGGCTACACCTTC.

V and J are TRBV6-2 or TRBV6-3 and TRBJ1-3, with TRBD1 identical over 7 bases. The CDR3 loop spans 15 amino acids. V lost 5 bases and J lost 2; bases outside the gene matches: 6. Germline-derived CDR1 and CDR2 are MNHEY and SVGEGT. The CDR3 DNA reads as TGTGCCAGCAGTCTCCCACAGGGGACTGGAAACACCATATATTTT. It yields the protein CASSLPQGTGNTIYF.

This chain's CDR3 is CASRSGQGNQPQHF. The DNA for the CDR3 is TGTGCCAGCAGGTCGGGACAGGGGAATCAGCCCCAGCATTTT. The chain couples TRBV7-2 to TRBJ1-5, with 10 bases fitting TRBD1. V lost 6 bases to trimming and J lost 4 bases; unmatched junction nucleotides: 3. Germline V gene data show CDR1 as SGHTA and CDR2 as FQGNSA. CDR3 length: 14 residues. Supplemented by reference TRBV7-2 and TRBJ1-5, the full variable domain reads GAGVSQSPSNKVTEKGKDVELRCDPISGHTALYWYRQSLGQGLEFLIYFQGNSAPDKSGLPSDRFSAERTGGSVSTLTIQRTQQEDSAVYLCASRSGQGNQPQHFGDGTRLSIL.

The chain carries TRBV19 and TRBJ1-5, with TRBD1 as a possible D gene (5 bases). The V end lost 5 bases, the J end lost 3 bases, and 11 bases lay between the germline ends. From germline, CDR1 is LNHDA and CDR2 SQIVND (reference sequence). This CDR3 comprises 14 residues. In DNA, the CDR3 is TGTGCCAGTAGTCAGACAGTCCCCAATCAGCCCCAGCATTTT. The encoded protein is CASSQTVPNQPQHF.

This clone appeared a few times. This chain connects TRBV6-2 or TRBV6-3 to TRBJ2-7; TRBD1 agrees at 9 bases. The CDR3 totals 15 residues. Germline CDR1 reads MNHEY; CDR2 reads SVGEGT. Trimming removed 6 bases from V and 1 base from J; junction bases left unmatched: 7. The CDR3 region has the DNA TGTGCCAGCAGCAGTGGGGGACAGGGATCCTACGAGCAGTACTTC. Protein product: CASSSGGQGSYEQYF.

The gene calls are TRBV28 and TRBJ2-2, with 11 nucleotides matching TRBD2. This CDR3 contains 14 residues. Per the germline V gene, CDR1 is MDHEN and CDR2 is SYDVKM. Trimming at V came to 8 bases and at J to 7 bases, leaving 6 bases not matched to a gene. The CDR3: CASGSGGAGGELFF. The CDR3 DNA follows: TGTGCCAGCGGTAGCGGGGGGGCCGGCGGGGAGCTGTTTTTT.

The chain joins TRBV28 to TRBJ1-4, with 8 bases matching TRBD1. V was pared by 2 bases and J by 7 bases, with 12 bases of the junction left unmatched. The CDR3 covers 17 residues. The germline V gene has CDR1 MDHEN and CDR2 SYDVKM. In nucleotides, the CDR3 is TGTGCCAGCAGTTTAGCAGGGGGCGTATTCCTCGGTGAAAAACTGTTTTTT. It codes for CASSLAGGVFLGEKLFF.

V is TRBV28 and J is TRBJ1-1, with D possibly TRBD1 on 5 matching bases. The CDR3 totals 13 residues. Germline assignment: CDR1 MDHEN and CDR2 SYDVKM. Trimming left V 3 bases short and J 7 bases short, with 12 bases between. CDR3 sequence (DNA): TGTGCCAGCAGTTTGAGGCACAGGTTTGAAGCTTTCTTT. Translation: CASSLRHRFEAFF.

The gene calls are TRBV5-5 and TRBJ1-1, with D possibly being TRBD1 (5 bases). This CDR3 region has 17 residues. Trimming took off 0 bases at V and 6 bases at J, with 21 bases between the two ends. Germline V gene lookup returns CDR1 SGHKS and CDR2 YYEKEE (reference sequence). The CDR3 bases are TGTGCCAGCAGCTTGGGTGGGACTACGACCTTCTTGGCTGAAGCTTTCTTT. Its protein is CASSLGGTTTFLAEAFF.

CDR3: CAIRSGTSGRGGVGEQYF. The CDR3 nucleotides read TGTGCCATCAGATCCGGGACTAGCGGGAGAGGAGGGGTGGGGGAGCAGTACTTC. The rearrangement joins TRBV10-3 to TRBJ2-7; 14 bases match TRBD2. V trimming: 6 bases; J trimming: 7 bases; junction bases outside the gene matches: 17. The CDR3 sequence is 18 residues long. Germline V gene lookup returns CDR1 ENHRY and CDR2 SYGVKD.

The chain joins TRBV6-1 to TRBJ2-7; TRBD1 might be the D (6 bases). The V gene lost 3 bases and the J gene lost 3 bases, with 15 bases spanning the gap. There are 15 residues in the CDR3. Germline CDR1 is MNHNS and CDR2 is SASEGT. CDR3 sequence reads: CASSDTGTLVYEQYF. Written as DNA, the CDR3 is TGTGCCAGCAGTGACACCGGGACACTTGTCTACGAGCAGTACTTC.

This clone was seen just once. The chain employs TRBV10-1 and TRBJ2-1, with D possibly TRBD2 on 6 matching bases. Germline CDR1 and CDR2: WNHNN and SYGVQD (reference sequence). This CDR3 is 13 amino acids long. Trimming cost V 7 bases and J 5 bases, with 12 bases left between them. In DNA, the CDR3 is TGCGCCAGCACGGCGGGGAAGGACAATGAGCAGTTCTTC. This gives the protein CASTAGKDNEQFF.

The chain links TRBV19 to TRBJ2-5, with 10 bases lining up with TRBD1. The germline CDR1 and CDR2 sequences are LNHDA and SQIVND (reference sequence). The CDR3 spans 16 residues. With 3 bases clipped from V and 4 bases from J, the junction kept 8 bases outside the gene matches. CDR3 region: CASSIGAGQGRETQYF. The CDR3 DNA reads as TGTGCCAGTAGTATTGGGGCGGGACAGGGGAGAGAGACCCAGTACTTC.

The chain combines TRBV2 with TRBJ2-1; 8 bases fit TRBD2. The CDR3 totals 15 residues. CDR1 is SNHLY, CDR2 FYNNEI, per germline. Trimming cost V 4 bases and J 10 bases; bases outside gene matches: 12. The CDR3: CASSVLASGGAEQFF. The CDR3 DNA reads as TGTGCCAGCAGTGTCTTGGCTTCGGGGGGGGCCGAGCAGTTCTTC.

V usage is TRBV10-3 and J usage is TRBJ2-3, with 10 bases that match TRBD2. The CDR3 has 16 residues. V trimming: 6 bases; J trimming: 2 bases; junction bases outside the gene matches: 8. Germline V gene lookup returns CDR1 ENHRY and CDR2 SYGVKD. The DNA of the CDR3 is TGTGCCATCAGCGTAACTAGCGGGGAGCCCACAGATACGCAGTATTTT. It specifies CAISVTSGEPTDTQYF.

V usage is TRBV7-9 and J usage is TRBJ2-5; TRBD2 matches 8 bases. J gave up 4 bases and V 5 bases, and 6 bases lay outside the gene matches. CDR3 length: 14 amino acids. CDR1 and CDR2 from the germline V gene are SEHNR and FQNEAQ (reference sequence). CDR3 in DNA: TGTGCCAGCAGCCCCACTAGCGGACGAGAGACCCAGTACTTC. Translation: CASSPTSGRETQYF.

This clone turned up a few times. The chain joins TRBV24-1 to TRBJ2-7; 9 nucleotides match TRBD2. V trimming: 9 bases; J trimming: 4 bases; junction bases outside the gene matches: 18. Germline-derived CDR1 and CDR2 are KGHDR and SFDVKD. The CDR3 is 17 residues long. This chain's CDR3 is CATEVTGTSKYWYEQYF. The CDR3 DNA is TGTGCCACCGAGGTTACCGGGACTAGCAAGTATTGGTACGAGCAGTACTTC.

This chain connects TRBV5-1 to TRBJ1-5; tentative D call: TRBD1 (6 bases). There are 14 residues in the CDR3. Trimming removed 3 bases from V and 6 bases from J, with 13 bases in between. Germline CDR1 is SGHRS and CDR2 is YFSETQ. The DNA of the CDR3 is TGCGCCAGCAGCTCCCAGGGAGGGGGTCAGCCCCAGCATTTT. Translated: CASSSQGGGQPQHF.

The V gene is TRBV9, the J gene TRBJ1-6; possible D gene TRBD1, 6 bases. V was shortened by 3 bases and J by 9 bases, with 13 bases between the two germline ends. CDR3 length: 14 residues. Germline V gene data show CDR1 as SGDLS and CDR2 as YYNGEE. For the CDR3, the DNA is TGTGCCAGCAGCGGCACCACAGGGTTTTCACCCCTCCACTTT. Its translation is CASSGTTGFSPLHF.

The V and J genes are TRBV15 and TRBJ1-4; D remains unclear. This CDR3 comprises 15 residues. Germline loops: CDR1 LNHNV, CDR2 YYDKDF (reference sequence). Trimming stripped 2 bases from V and 1 base from J, with 8 bases between. The CDR3 nucleotides read TGTGCCACCAGCAGACAGACTCAAACTAATGAAAAACTGTTTTTT. Its translation: CATSRQTQTNEKLFF.

The chain employs TRBV28 and TRBJ1-2; D is undetermined. This CDR3 region has 14 residues. Germline V lookup: CDR1 MDHEN, CDR2 SYDVKM. V dropped 2 bases and J dropped 4 bases, with 11 bases sitting between them. The CDR3 loop is CASSLDGGRYGYTF. The CDR3 nucleotides read TGTGCCAGCAGTTTAGACGGAGGACGCTATGGCTACACCTTC.

The genes are TRBV28 and TRBJ1-3; the D is unclear. The CDR3 runs to 15 residues. Between the trimmed V and J ends, which lost 5 bases and 0 bases, there was a span of 11 bases. Germline values: CDR1 MDHEN, CDR2 SYDVKM. CDR3 region: CASSVNRPSGNTIYF. DNA of the CDR3: TGTGCCAGCAGTGTTAACAGACCCTCTGGAAACACCATATATTTT.

V and J are TRBV7-9 and TRBJ2-5, with D possibly TRBD1 on 5 matching bases. Trimming removed 5 bases at V and 4 bases at J, with 17 bases between. CDR1 is SEHNR, CDR2 FQNEAQ, per germline (reference sequence). The CDR3 loop spans 15 amino acids. CDR3 in DNA: TGTGCCAGCAGCCGGACAAGGGTAGTGGTAGAGACCCAGTACTTC. Translating it yields CASSRTRVVVETQYF.

This clone showed up just a few times. The rearrangement links TRBV5-8 to TRBJ1-2, with D unresolved. The CDR3 extends over 11 amino acids. The V and J ends lost 0 bases and 8 bases respectively, with 5 bases between them. Germline CDR1 reads SGHTS; CDR2 reads YDEGEE. The CDR3 DNA follows: TGTGCCAGCAGCTTGGTTCGGGGCTACACCTTC. As protein: CASSLVRGYTF.

This chain connects TRBV11-3 to TRBJ2-2; 7 bases fit TRBD2. This CDR3 is 18 amino acids long. CDR1 and CDR2 from the germline V gene are SGHNT and YENEEA. The V and J ends lost 0 bases and 4 bases, in that order; junction bases with no gene match: 11. The CDR3 DNA is TGTGCCAGCAGCTTAGATCAAATGGGGACGGGAGGCACCGGGGAGCTGTTTTTT. Amino acids: CASSLDQMGTGGTGELFF.

The chain uses TRBV7-2 and TRBJ2-7; the D is unclear. Per the germline V gene, CDR1 is SGHTA and CDR2 is FQGNSA. The CDR3 is 14 residues long. The germline V and J ends were trimmed by 1 base and 0 bases, with 7 bases remaining between them. The CDR3 bases are TGTGCCAGCAGCTTAGTCCACAGCTCCTACGAGCAGTACTTC. It translates to CASSLVHSSYEQYF.